This TCR beta chain is from a study of T cell repertoires in cytomegalovirus infection. As for the study in general: CMV epitopes, recently identified HLA-C-restricted and well-studied HLA-B-restricted, were used. Notes on the study in general: There were HLA-C-restricted CMV-specific TCR beta clonotypes dominating the ex vivo response.

Comments on this clonotype: What it binds is unknown.

TCRdb reprocessed the reads via MiXCR and lists one record per CDR3 protein. The sample has about 500,000 distinct CDR3 sequences, roughly a third seen once. Germline V gene sequence: CDR1 LNHDA, CDR2 SQIVND (reference sequence). The V end was cut by 7 bases, the J end by 0 bases, with 10 bases between. The CDR3 loop spans 14 amino acids. The V gene is TRBV19, the J gene TRBJ2-4; D remains unclear. This TCR came from a human donor in good health (CMV status not recorded). Some clones in this sample may be carry-over from other donors' samples. The sequences come from cultured PBMCs, collected from culture after CMV antigen stimulation. The CDR3 region is CASKRDLAKNIQYF. The CDR3 bases are TGTGCCAGTAAGAGAGACCTAGCCAAAAACATTCAGTACTTC.